Described below is a single T cell receptor (beta chain) sequence and its context. Its antigen is still unknown. Clones were read by immunoSEQ multiplex PCR, and TCRdb kept only the in-frame ones, dropping some. The sample records roughly 25,000 clones, 50% to 65% being singletons. These data come from a study of T cells in narcolepsy. Overall study findings and caveats: In some patient and control memory CD4+ samples, autoreactive clones were absent.

The specimen was memory (CD45RA-) CD4+ T cells from blood. The receptor comes from a human donor in good health.

This chain's CDR3 is CAWSATQDYYEQYF. The CDR3 DNA sequence: TGTGCCTGGAGTGCAACACAGGATTACTACGAGCAGTACTTC. This chain links TRBV30 with TRBJ2-7; the D gene is possibly TRBD1 (5 bases). The V end lost 1 base, the J end lost 3 bases, and 13 bases lay between the germline ends. The germline V gene has CDR1 GTSNPN and CDR2 SVGIG (reference sequence). This CDR3 comprises 14 residues.